This T cell receptor beta chain derives from a study of high-grade serous ovarian cancer treatment subgroups (dated by TCRdb to 2020 to 2022). For the study in its entirety: Sequencing yielded a mean of around 14,000 reads and some 7,000 unique TCR beta rearrangements per sample. Under a laparoscopic triage algorithm, patients with high-grade serous ovarian cancer were grouped by complete gross resection or by neoadjuvant chemotherapy response, and the study profiled the TCR beta repertoires of these patients. The cohort comprised 30 or so patients: about 10 with no residual disease after primary surgery (R0), about 10 excellent NACT responders, and about 10 poor NACT responders. In total there were approximately 94 samples, since every patient provided one primary tumor sample and two metastatic tumor samples.

The 80 to 100 tumor samples underwent high-throughput TCR profiling using ImmunoSEQ. As for the original processing: Richness (unique productive sequences), clonality, evenness and relatedness were included as repertoire diversity metrics, and similarity between samples was assessed with the Bhattacharyya coefficient. Conclusions stayed consistent in a sensitivity analysis that left out TCRs with fewer than two reads. Entries here come from immuneACCESS through TCRdb and include only in-frame sequences with V and J called. Some clones fail to appear in such tables; in the studies checked, an unresolved V gene covers under half of the shortfall, and the cause of the remainder is unknown. V and J calls and clone size come straight from that table; D and trimming were deduced from the DNA. The sample table records about 18,000 clones; about three quarters of these occur just once. The top ten hold 5.5% to 7% of the sample.

Tumor samples were obtained before definitive surgery or chemotherapy. Genomic DNA was extracted by the MD Anderson Biospecimen Extraction Resource, and TCR sequencing was done by the MD Anderson Cancer Genomics Laboratory. Via the germline V gene, CDR1 is KGHSH and CDR2 LQKENI. Trimming takes 6 bases from V and 5 bases from J, and the germline ends sit 11 bases apart. The cysteine opens and the phenylalanine closes a CDR3 of 13 amino acids. CDR3 DNA only is kept here, 39 bases in frame from base 1. On the study overall, not on this receptor specifically: Repertoire similarity ranging from roughly 0.1 to 0.79 was observed between tumors from the same patient, whereas almost no similarity was observed between different patients. TCR clonal relatedness correlated positively with neoantigen level and, by trend, with copy number variation and mutation load from whole-genome sequencing. Bulk tumor TCR sequencing lacked spatial information, limiting insight into HGSC tumor complexity and diversity. The TCR repertoire analyses centered on CDR3, leaving CDR1 and CDR2 unanalyzed.

Comment on this clone: Its antigen target is currently unknown. No base quality values were provided; no much bigger clone lies one nucleotide off.

Sequencing was performed on tumor tissue. The chain couples TRBV18 to TRBJ1-3; a tentative D call is TRBD1 (6 bases match). The receptor was derived from a human donor with high-grade serous ovarian cancer. The nucleotides are TGTGCCAGCTCTCCAGGGGAACGAAACACCATATATTTT. It translates as CASSPGERNTIYF.